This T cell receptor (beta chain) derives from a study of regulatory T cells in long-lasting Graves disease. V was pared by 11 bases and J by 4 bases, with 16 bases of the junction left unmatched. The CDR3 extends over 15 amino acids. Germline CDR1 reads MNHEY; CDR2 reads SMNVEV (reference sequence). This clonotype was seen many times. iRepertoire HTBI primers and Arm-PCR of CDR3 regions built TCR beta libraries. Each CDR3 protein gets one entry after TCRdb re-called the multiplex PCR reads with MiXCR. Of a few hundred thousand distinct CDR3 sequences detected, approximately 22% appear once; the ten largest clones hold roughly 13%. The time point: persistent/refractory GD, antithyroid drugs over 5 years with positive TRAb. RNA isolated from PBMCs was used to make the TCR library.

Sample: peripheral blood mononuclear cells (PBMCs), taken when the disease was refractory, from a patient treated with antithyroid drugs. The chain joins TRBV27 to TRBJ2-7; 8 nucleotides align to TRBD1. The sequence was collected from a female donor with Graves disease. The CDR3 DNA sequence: TGTGCCGGCCCTTTAGTTAAGACAGGGGTTTACGAGCAGTACTTC. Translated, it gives CAGPLVKTGVYEQYF.